This paragraph covers one T cell receptor (beta chain) sequence. V dropped 6 bases and J dropped 13 bases, with 21 bases sitting between them. Germline CDR1 is SQVTM and CDR2 is ANQGSEA. This CDR3 comprises 12 residues. Sequencing used immunoSEQ multiplex PCR; TCRdb keeps in-frame clones, though not all of them. The table lists a few hundred thousand clones, 70% to 90% of them singletons. This entry comes from a study of blood T cell repertoires in COVID-19. The chain is built from TRBV29-1 and TRBJ2-5; perhaps TRBD1 as D (5 bases). This receptor was identified in a woman aged 25 to 39 who had recovered from COVID-19. Specimen: peripheral blood. CDR3 sequence reads: CSVVLTQGFWYF. CDR3 nucleotide sequence: TGCAGCGTCGTCCTTACTCAGGGATTTTGGTACTTC.